This T cell receptor (beta chain) was retrieved from a study of blood T cells in healthy people across ages. Overall study results and limits: No conclusive comparison of naive versus antigen-experienced cells was possible with unsorted PBMCs.

A note on this clonotype: Its specificity is not known.

The CDR3 sequence is 13 residues long. The germline V gene has CDR1 MNHEY and CDR2 SVGEGT. V lost 4 bases and J 8 bases, leaving 11 bases between the germline ends. PCR was performed a second time for about 7 to 12 cycles using a sample-barcoded 5' primer and a J-beta primer mix. TCRdb redid the calling of the 5' RACE reads with MiXCR, one entry per CDR3 protein. The sample carries approximately 1.5 million distinct CDR3 sequences, about 35% recorded once. At least 6 micrograms of total RNA were extracted per sample. The receptor was isolated from a woman aged 30 to 39 in good health. Sequenced material: blood. J is TRBJ1-4 and V is TRBV6-2 or TRBV6-3; D call uncertain. In DNA, the CDR3 is TGTGCCAGCAGTTGGGCCTACGGCGAAAAACTGTTTTTT. It translates to CASSWAYGEKLFF.